The 14 T cell receptor beta chains in this list originate from one sample, sequenced in a study of T cells in Graves' hyperthyroidism and ophthalmopathy. TCR beta CDR3 region amplification was performed from RNA transcripts. First-round RT-PCR targeting the TCR CDR3 was performed with the HTBI primer set. TCRdb fed the multiplex PCR reads into MiXCR, producing one record per CDR3 protein. The sample carries around 270,000 distinct CDR3 sequences, roughly 19% recorded once. Sequencing used blood. These TCRs come from a man aged 50 to 60 with Graves' ophthalmopathy.

This clonotype was detected ten times or more. The rearrangement joins TRBV30 to TRBJ2-1; 7 bases fit TRBD2. Looked up from germline, CDR1 is GTSNPN and CDR2 is SVGIG (reference sequence). The CDR3 totals 16 residues. Trimming removed 0 bases from V and 0 bases from J; junction bases left unmatched: 5. The CDR3 sequence is CAWSVGSSGSYNEQFF. The CDR3 DNA follows: TGTGCCTGGAGTGTAGGCTCTAGCGGCTCCTACAATGAGCAGTTCTTC.

This clonotype was counted only a few times. The chain couples TRBV5-1 to TRBJ2-5, with 9 bases lining up with TRBD1. V gave up 4 bases and J gave up 0 bases; unmatched junction bases: 4. The CDR3 covers 15 residues. In germline, CDR1 is SGHRS, CDR2 YFSETQ. CDR3 protein: CASSPGTGYQETQYF. In DNA, the CDR3 is TGCGCCAGCAGCCCCGGGACAGGGTACCAAGAGACCCAGTACTTC.

There are a few counts of this clonotype. V and J are TRBV27 and TRBJ1-6; possibly TRBD1 for D (5 bases). This CDR3 has 15 amino acids. Germline V gene data show CDR1 as MNHEY and CDR2 as SMNVEV (reference sequence). The V gene lost 6 bases and the J gene lost 5 bases, with 14 bases spanning the gap. The CDR3 is CASRLGTLHNSPLHF. CDR3 DNA: TGTGCCAGCAGGCTGGGGACCTTACATAATTCACCCCTCCACTTT.

The chain employs TRBV20-1 and TRBJ2-7, with a possible D match to TRBD1 (5 bases). The length of the CDR3 is 12 residues. Looked up from germline, CDR1 is DFQATT and CDR2 is SNEGSKA (reference sequence). V lost 5 bases to trimming and J lost 0 bases, with 8 bases between them. The CDR3 loop reads CSAPDTSYEQYF. As DNA, the CDR3 is TGCAGTGCTCCGGACACCTCCTACGAGCAGTACTTC.

J is TRBJ2-1 and V is TRBV6-1; 7 bases map to TRBD2. V dropped 1 base and J dropped 11; count of bases not matched to a gene: 5. The CDR3 is made up of 13 amino acids. Germline V lookup: CDR1 MNHNS, CDR2 SASEGT. CDR3: CASSEGTSPKQFF. CDR3 nucleotides: TGTGCCAGCAGTGAAGGGACTAGTCCAAAGCAGTTCTTC.

The V and J genes are TRBV20-1 and TRBJ2-5; the D gene is possibly TRBD1 (7 bases). V lost 1 base and J lost 3, with 9 bases in between. From germline, CDR1 is DFQATT and CDR2 SNEGSKA (reference sequence). CDR3 length: 13 amino acids. CDR3 sequence (DNA): TGCAGTGCTAGAGTCAGGGGGGAAGAGACCCAGTACTTC. It encodes CSARVRGEETQYF.

The sample holds a few counts of this clonotype. The chain recombines TRBV6-1 with TRBJ2-7; 10 bases agree with TRBD1. The CDR3 has 15 amino acids. Unmatched junction bases numbered 11, after V lost 6 bases and J lost 6 bases. The germline gives CDR1 MNHNS, CDR2 SASEGT. The CDR3 sequence is CASSPSGTGDFEQYF. The CDR3 DNA reads TGTGCCAGCAGCCCGTCTGGGACAGGGGATTTCGAGCAGTACTTC.

This clonotype was observed a few times. The gene calls are TRBV29-1 and TRBJ1-5; TRBD1 is a possible D gene (5 bases). The V end was cut by 5 bases, the J end by 0 bases, with 5 bases between. Germline V CDR1 and CDR2: SQVTM, ANQGSEA. The CDR3 totals 12 residues. In nucleotides, the CDR3 is TGCAGCGTTCAGGGTAGCAATCAGCCCCAGCATTTT. The encoded protein is CSVQGSNQPQHF.

This clonotype was seen at least ten times. V usage is TRBV12-3 or TRBV12-4 and J usage is TRBJ2-1; the D gene is possibly TRBD2 (5 bases). The CDR3 has 20 amino acids. Deletions cut 6 bases from V and 1 base from J, with 28 bases between. The CDR3, as DNA: TGTGCCAGCAGCTCGGTCAGGATGATCGGAGCGGCTACTTCCTACAATGAGCAGTTCTTC. Residues: CASSSVRMIGAATSYNEQFF.

The rearrangement uses TRBV7-9 and TRBJ1-5; unclear D gene. CDR1 is SEHNR, CDR2 FQNEAQ, per germline (reference sequence). CDR3 length equals 15 residues. V was shortened by 10 bases and J by 2 bases, with 18 bases between the two germline ends. CDR3 DNA sequence: TGTGCCACCCCCGATTTTTCTCGGGGCAATCAGCCCCAGCATTTT. Its protein product is CATPDFSRGNQPQHF. Together with reference TRBV7-9 and TRBJ1-5, the CDR3 gives the full variable domain: DTGVSQNPRHKITKRGQNVTFRCDPISEHNRLYWYRQTLGQGPEFLTYFQNEAQLEKSRLLSDRFSAERPKGSFSTLEIQRTEQGDSAMYLCATPDFSRGNQPQHFGDGTRLSIL.

To note about this clonotype: Relative to the germline gene, one junction end is altered; a read error may explain this. This rearrangement joins TRBV6-2 or TRBV6-3 to TRBJ2-4; TRBD1 agrees at 7 bases. The CDR3 is 14 residues long. In germline, CDR1 is MNHEY, CDR2 SVGEGT. CDR3 sequence reads: CASKESGTVNIRYF. DNA for the CDR3: TGTGCCAGCAAAGAGTCAGGGACAGTCAACATTCGGTACTTC.

The V call is TRBV13, the J call TRBJ1-6; 12 nucleotides align to TRBD1. The germline V gene has CDR1 PRHDT and CDR2 FYEKMQ (reference sequence). V was clipped by 0 bases and J by 7 bases; unmatched bases: 4. The CDR3 is 17 residues long. The CDR3 nucleotides read TGTGCCAGCAGCTTAGGGGGACAGGGGGCGAACAATTCACCCCTCCACTTT. Translated: CASSLGGQGANNSPLHF.

This chain links TRBV20-1 with TRBJ2-1, with 14 bases lining up with TRBD2. Germline V gene data show CDR1 as DFQATT and CDR2 as SNEGSKA (reference sequence). After removal of 6 bases from V and 10 bases from J, the junction contained 14 bases not matched to a gene. The CDR3 length is 16 residues. The CDR3 reads CSAEEVGTSGSWEQFF. For the CDR3, the DNA is TGCAGTGCGGAAGAGGTGGGGACTAGCGGGAGTTGGGAGCAGTTCTTC.

This clonotype was found many times. The J gene is TRBJ1-1, the V gene TRBV11-3; D is perhaps TRBD1 (5 bases). The CDR3 spans 13 residues. V was pared by 6 bases and J by 1 base, with 9 bases between. Germline V gene sequence: CDR1 SGHNT, CDR2 YENEEA. This chain's CDR3 is CASRQVKNTEAFF. The CDR3 DNA follows: TGTGCCAGCAGACAGGTGAAGAACACTGAAGCTTTCTTT.